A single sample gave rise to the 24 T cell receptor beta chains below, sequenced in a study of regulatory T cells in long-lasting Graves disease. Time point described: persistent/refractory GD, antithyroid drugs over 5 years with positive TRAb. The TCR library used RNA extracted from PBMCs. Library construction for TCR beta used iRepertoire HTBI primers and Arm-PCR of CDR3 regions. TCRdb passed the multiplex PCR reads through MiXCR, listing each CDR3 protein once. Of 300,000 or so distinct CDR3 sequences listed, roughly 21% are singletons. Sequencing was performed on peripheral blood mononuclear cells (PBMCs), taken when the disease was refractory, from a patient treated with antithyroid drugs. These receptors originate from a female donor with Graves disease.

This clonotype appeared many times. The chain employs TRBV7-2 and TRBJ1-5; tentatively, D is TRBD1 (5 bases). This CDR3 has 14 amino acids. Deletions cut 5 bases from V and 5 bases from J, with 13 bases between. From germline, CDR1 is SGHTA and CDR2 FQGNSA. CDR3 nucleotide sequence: TGTGCCAGCAGCCTGCCGGGGGACTATCAGCCCCAGCATTTT. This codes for CASSLPGDYQPQHF.

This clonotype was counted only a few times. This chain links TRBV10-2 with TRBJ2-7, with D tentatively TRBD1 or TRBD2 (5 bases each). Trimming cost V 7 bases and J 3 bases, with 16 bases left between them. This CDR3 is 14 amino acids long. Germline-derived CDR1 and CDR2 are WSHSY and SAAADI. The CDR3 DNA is TGCGCCAGCAACCGGGACCCGAACGGCTACGAGCAGTACTTC. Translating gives CASNRDPNGYEQYF.

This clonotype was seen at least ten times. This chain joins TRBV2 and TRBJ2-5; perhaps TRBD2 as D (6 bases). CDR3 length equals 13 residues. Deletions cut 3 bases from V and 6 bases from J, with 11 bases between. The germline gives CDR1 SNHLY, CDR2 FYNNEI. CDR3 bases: TGTGCCAGCAGTGAGACTAGTGTACAGACCCAGTACTTC. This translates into CASSETSVQTQYF.

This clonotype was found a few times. CDR3 sequence reads: CASTKELGDSNQPQHF. The DNA for the CDR3 is TGTGCCAGTACCAAAGAATTGGGGGATAGCAATCAGCCCCAGCATTTT. The chain joins TRBV19 to TRBJ1-5; perhaps TRBD1 as D (5 bases). Germline CDR1 is LNHDA and CDR2 is SQIVND (reference sequence). The ends were cut back, 7 bases at V and 0 bases at J, with 16 bases in the middle. The CDR3 is 16 amino acids.

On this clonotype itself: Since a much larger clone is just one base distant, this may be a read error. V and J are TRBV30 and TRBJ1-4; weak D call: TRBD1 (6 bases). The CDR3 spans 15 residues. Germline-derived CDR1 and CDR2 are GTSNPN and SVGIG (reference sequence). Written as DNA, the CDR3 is TGTGCCTGGAGTGTACGGGCAGGGGCGGGTGAAGAACTGTTTTTT. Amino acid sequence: CAWSVRAGAGEELFF. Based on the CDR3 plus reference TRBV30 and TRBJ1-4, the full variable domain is SQTIHQWPATLVQPVGSPLSLECTVEGTSNPNLYWYRQAAGRGLQLLFYSVGIGQISSEVPQNLSASRPQDRQFILSSKKLLLSDSGFYLCAWSVRAGAGEELFFGSGTQLSVL.

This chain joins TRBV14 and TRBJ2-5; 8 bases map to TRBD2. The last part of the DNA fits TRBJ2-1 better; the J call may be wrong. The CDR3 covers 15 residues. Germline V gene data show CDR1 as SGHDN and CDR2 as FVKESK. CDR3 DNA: TGTGCCAGCAGCCAAGCGGGACTAGGCCTCGGTGAGCAGTTCTTC. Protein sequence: CASSQAGLGLGEQFF.

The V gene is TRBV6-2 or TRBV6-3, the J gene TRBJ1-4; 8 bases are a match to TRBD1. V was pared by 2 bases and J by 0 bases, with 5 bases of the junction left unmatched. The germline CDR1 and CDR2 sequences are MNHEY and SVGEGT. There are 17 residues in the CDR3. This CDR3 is CASSYRQGPATNEKLFF. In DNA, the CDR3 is TGTGCCAGCAGTTACAGACAGGGGCCTGCAACTAATGAAAAACTGTTTTTT.

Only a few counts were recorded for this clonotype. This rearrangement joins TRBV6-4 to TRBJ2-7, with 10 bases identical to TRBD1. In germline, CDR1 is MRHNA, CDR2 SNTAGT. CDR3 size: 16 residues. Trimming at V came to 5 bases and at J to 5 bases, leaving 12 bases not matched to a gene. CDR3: CASSHRLRDRGHEQYF. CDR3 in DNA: TGTGCCAGCAGTCACCGACTCCGGGACAGGGGACACGAGCAGTACTTC.

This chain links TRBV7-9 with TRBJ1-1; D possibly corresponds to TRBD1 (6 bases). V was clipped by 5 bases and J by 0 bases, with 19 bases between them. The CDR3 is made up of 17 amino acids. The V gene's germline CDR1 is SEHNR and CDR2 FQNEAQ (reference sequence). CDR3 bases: TGTGCCAGCAGCGCTGTTCAGGGGACTAAGCTGAACACTGAAGCTTTCTTT. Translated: CASSAVQGTKLNTEAFF.

DNA for the CDR3: TGCAGCGTTACTAACAGGGGAGGGGAGCTGTTTTTT. Translation gives CSVTNRGGELFF. The chain combines TRBV29-1 with TRBJ2-2; 7 bases fit TRBD1. The V gene's germline CDR1 is SQVTM and CDR2 ANQGSEA. The V segment lost 5 bases and the J segment 8 bases; nucleotides outside the gene matches: 5. The CDR3 is 12 residues long.

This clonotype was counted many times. CDR3 DNA sequence: TGTGCCAGCATAGGGCTCCCTGGTGGCGAGCAGTACTTC. It translates to CASIGLPGGEQYF. The rearrangement joins TRBV2 to TRBJ2-7; D unclear. The CDR3 spans 13 residues. Trimming took 7 bases from V and 6 from J, leaving 16 bases between them. Germline V CDR1 and CDR2: SNHLY, FYNNEI.

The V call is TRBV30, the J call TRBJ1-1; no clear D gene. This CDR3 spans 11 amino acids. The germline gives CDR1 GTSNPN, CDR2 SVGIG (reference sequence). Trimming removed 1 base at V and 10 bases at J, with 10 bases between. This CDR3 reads CAWSALVGAFF. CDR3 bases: TGTGCCTGGAGTGCCTTGGTGGGAGCTTTCTTT.

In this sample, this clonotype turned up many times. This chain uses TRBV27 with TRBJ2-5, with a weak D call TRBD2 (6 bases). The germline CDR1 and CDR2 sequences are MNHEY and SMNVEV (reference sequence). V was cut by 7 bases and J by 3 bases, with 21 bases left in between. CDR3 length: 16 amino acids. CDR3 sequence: CASNREADGIEETQYF. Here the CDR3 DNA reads TGTGCCAGCAATAGGGAGGCAGATGGGATCGAAGAGACCCAGTACTTC.

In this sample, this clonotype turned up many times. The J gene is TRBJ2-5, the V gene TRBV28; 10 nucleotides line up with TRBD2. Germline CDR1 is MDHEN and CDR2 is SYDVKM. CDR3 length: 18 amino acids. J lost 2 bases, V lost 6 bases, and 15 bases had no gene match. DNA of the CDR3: TGTGCCAGCAGCACTTCCGATCCGGGACTAGCGCCTCAAGAGACCCAGTACTTC. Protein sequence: CASSTSDPGLAPQETQYF.

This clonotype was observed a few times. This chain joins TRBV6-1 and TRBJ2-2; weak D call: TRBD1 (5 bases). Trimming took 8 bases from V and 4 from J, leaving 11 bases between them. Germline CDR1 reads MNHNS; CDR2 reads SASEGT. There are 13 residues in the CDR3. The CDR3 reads CASLQGGTGELFF. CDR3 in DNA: TGTGCCAGCCTCCAGGGCGGCACCGGGGAGCTGTTTTTT.

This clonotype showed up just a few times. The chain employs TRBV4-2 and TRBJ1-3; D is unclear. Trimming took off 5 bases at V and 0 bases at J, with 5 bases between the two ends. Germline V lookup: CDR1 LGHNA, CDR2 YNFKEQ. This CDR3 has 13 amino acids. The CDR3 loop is CASSSVSGNTIYF. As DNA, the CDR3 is TGTGCCAGCAGCTCCGTCTCTGGAAACACCATATATTTT.

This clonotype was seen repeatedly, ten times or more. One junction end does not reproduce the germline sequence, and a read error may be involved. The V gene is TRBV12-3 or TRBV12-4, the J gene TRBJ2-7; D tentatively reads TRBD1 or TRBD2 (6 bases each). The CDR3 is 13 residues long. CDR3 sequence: CASSLGGPYEQYF. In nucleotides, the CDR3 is TGTGCCAGCAGCTTAGGGGGGCCCTACGAGCAGTACTTC.

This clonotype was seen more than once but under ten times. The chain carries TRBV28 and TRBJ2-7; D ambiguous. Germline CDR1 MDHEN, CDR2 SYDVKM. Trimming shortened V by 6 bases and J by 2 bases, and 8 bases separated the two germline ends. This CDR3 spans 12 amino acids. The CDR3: CASSPSTYEQYF. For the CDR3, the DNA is TGTGCCAGCAGCCCATCCACCTACGAGCAGTACTTC. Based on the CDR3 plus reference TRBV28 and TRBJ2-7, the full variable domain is DVKVTQSSRYLVKRTGEKVFLECVQDMDHENMFWYRQDPGLGLRLIYFSYDVKMKEKGDIPEGYSVSREKKERFSLILESASTNQTSMYLCASSPSTYEQYFGPGTRLTVT.

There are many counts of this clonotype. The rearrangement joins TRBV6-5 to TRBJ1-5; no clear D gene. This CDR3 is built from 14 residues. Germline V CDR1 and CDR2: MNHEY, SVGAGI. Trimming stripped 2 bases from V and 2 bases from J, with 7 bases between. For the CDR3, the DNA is TGTGCCAGCAGTTACGGGTTTGGCAATCAGCCCCAGCATTTT. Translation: CASSYGFGNQPQHF.

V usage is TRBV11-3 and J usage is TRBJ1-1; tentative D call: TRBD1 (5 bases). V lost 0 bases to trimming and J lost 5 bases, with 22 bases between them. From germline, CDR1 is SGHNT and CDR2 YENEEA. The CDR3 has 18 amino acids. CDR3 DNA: TGTGCCAGCAGCTTAGATCAGAGGTTTCTAGGGGAGGGGACTGAAGCTTTCTTT. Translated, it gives CASSLDQRFLGEGTEAFF.

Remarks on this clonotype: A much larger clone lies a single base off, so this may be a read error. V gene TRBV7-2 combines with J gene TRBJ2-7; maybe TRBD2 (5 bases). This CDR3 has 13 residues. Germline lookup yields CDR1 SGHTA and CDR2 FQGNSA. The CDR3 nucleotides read TGTGCCAGCAGCTTAGCGAGGGCTTACGAGCAGTGCTTC. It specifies CASSLARAYEQCF. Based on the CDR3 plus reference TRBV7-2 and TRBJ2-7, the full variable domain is GAGVSQSPSNKVTEKGKDVELRCDPISGHTALYWYRQSLGQGLEFLIYFQGNSAPDKSGLPSDRFSAERTGGSVSTLTIQRTQQEDSAVYLCASSLARAYEQCFGPGTRLTVT.

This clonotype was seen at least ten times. In nucleotides, the CDR3 is TGCAGCAAACCCGGCAAGCATCCCGACAGCAACTATGGCTACACCTTC. It translates to CSKPGKHPDSNYGYTF. This sequence joins TRBV20-1 and TRBJ1-2, with D tentatively TRBD1 (5 bases). This CDR3 has 16 amino acids. Germline V gene lookup returns CDR1 DFQATT and CDR2 SNEGSKA (reference sequence).

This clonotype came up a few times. CDR3 nucleotide sequence: TGCAGCGTTGAAATTCTAAAGAACACTGAAGCTTTCTTT. The encoded protein is CSVEILKNTEAFF. The genes are TRBV29-1 and TRBJ1-1; D not resolved. Germline loops: CDR1 SQVTM, CDR2 ANQGSEA. V was pared by 2 bases and J by 1 base, with 8 bases between. CDR3 size: 13 residues. The full variable domain, completed using reference TRBV29-1 and TRBJ1-1, is SAVISQKPSRDICQRGTSLTIQCQVDSQVTMMFWYRQQPGQSLTLIATANQGSEATYESGFVIDKFPISRPNLTFSTLTVSNMSPEDSSIYLCSVEILKNTEAFFGQGTRLTVV.

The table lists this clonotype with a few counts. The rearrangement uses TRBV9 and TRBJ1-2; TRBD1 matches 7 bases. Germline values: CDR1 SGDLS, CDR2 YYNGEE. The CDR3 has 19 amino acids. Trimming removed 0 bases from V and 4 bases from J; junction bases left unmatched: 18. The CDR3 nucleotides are TGTGCCAGCAGCGTAGTCGACAGGGCCAAGCCGCTCTATGGCTATGGCTACACCTTC. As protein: CASSVVDRAKPLYGYGYTF.